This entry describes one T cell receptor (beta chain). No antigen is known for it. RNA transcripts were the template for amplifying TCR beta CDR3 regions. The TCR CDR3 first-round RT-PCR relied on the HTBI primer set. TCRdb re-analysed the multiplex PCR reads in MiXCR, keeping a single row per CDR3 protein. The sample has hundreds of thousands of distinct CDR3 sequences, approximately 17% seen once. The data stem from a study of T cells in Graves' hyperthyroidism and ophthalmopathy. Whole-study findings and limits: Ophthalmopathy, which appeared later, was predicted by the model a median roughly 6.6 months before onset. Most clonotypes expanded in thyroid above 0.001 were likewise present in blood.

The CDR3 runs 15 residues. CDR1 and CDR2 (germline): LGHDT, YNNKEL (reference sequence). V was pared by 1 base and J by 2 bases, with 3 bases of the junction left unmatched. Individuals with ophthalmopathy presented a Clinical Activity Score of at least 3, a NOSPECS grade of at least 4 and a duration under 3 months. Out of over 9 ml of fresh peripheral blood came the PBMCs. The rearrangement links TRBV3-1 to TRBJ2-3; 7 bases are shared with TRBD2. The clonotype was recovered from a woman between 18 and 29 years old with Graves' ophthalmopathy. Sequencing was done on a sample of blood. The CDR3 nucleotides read TGTGCCAGCAGCCAAGGGAGCGGGGACACAGATACGCAGTATTTT. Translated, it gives CASSQGSGDTDTQYF.